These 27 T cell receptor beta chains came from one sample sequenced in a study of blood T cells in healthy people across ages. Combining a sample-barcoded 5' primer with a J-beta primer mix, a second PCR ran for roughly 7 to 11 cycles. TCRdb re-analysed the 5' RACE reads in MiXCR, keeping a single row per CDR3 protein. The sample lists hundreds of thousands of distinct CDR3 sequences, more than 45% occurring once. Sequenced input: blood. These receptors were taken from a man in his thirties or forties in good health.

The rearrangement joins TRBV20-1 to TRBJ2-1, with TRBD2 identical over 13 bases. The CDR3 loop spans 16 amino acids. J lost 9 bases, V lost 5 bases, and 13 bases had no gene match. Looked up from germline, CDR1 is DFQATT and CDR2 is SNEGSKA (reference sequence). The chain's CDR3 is CSAAPPGLAGESEQFF. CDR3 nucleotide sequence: TGCAGTGCTGCCCCTCCTGGACTAGCGGGAGAAAGTGAGCAGTTCTTC.

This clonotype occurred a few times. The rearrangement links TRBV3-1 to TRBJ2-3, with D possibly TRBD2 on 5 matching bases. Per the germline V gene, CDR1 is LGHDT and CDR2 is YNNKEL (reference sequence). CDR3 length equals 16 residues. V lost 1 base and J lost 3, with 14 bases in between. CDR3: CASSQGRGLQTDTQYF. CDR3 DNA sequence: TGTGCCAGCAGCCAAGGACGAGGACTCCAAACAGATACGCAGTATTTT.

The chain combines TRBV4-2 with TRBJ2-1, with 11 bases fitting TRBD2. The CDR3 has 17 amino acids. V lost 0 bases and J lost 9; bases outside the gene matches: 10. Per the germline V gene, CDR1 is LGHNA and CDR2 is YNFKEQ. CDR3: CASSQDWRLAGSGEQFF. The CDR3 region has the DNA TGTGCCAGCAGCCAAGATTGGCGACTAGCGGGATCGGGTGAGCAGTTCTTC.

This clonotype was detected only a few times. Written as DNA, the CDR3 is TGTGCCAGCAGCTTGTGGAGTAGCTACACCTTC. Its translation is CASSLWSSYTF. The chain employs TRBV5-6 and TRBJ1-2; D gene uncertain. The CDR3 is 11 amino acids. Germline assignment: CDR1 SGHDT and CDR2 YYEEEE. V dropped 1 base and J dropped 9 bases, with 7 bases sitting between them.

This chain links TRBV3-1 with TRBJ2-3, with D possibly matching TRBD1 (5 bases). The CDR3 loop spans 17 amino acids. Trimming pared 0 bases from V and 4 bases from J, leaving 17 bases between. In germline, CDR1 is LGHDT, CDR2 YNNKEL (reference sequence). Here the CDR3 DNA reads TGTGCCAGCAGCCAAGAGAGAGTGACAGCAGAAGCAGATACGCAGTATTTT. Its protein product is CASSQERVTAEADTQYF.

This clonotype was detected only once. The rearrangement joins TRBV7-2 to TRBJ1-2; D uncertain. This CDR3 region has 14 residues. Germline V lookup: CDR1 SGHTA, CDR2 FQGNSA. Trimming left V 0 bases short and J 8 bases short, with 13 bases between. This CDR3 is CASSLAVLDSGYTF. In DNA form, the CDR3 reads TGTGCCAGCAGCTTAGCGGTATTGGATTCGGGCTACACCTTC.

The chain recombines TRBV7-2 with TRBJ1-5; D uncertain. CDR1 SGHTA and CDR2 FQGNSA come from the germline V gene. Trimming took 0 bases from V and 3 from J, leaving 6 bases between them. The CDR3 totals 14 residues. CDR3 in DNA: TGTGCCAGCAGCTTAGCACAGTACAATCAGCCCCAGCATTTT. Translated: CASSLAQYNQPQHF. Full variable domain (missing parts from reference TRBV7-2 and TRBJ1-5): GAGVSQSPSNKVTEKGKDVELRCDPISGHTALYWYRQSLGQGLEFLIYFQGNSAPDKSGLPSDRFSAERTGGSVSTLTIQRTQQEDSAVYLCASSLAQYNQPQHFGDGTRLSIL.

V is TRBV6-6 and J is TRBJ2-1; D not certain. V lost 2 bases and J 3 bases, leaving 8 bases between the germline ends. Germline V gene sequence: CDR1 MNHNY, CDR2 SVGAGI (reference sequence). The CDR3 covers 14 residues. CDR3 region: CASSYVSDYNEQFF. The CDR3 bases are TGTGCCAGCAGTTACGTGTCGGACTACAATGAGCAGTTCTTC.

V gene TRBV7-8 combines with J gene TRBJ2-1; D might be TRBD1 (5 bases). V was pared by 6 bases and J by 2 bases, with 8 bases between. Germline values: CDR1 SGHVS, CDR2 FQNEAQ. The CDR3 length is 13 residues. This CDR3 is CASRQGTYNEQFF. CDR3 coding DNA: TGTGCCAGCAGGCAGGGAACCTACAATGAGCAGTTCTTC.

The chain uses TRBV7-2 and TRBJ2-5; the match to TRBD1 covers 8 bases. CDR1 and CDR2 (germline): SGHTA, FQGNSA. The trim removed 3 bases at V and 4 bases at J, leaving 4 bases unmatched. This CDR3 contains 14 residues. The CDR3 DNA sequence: TGTGCCAGCAGCTTTAAGGACAGGGTAGAGACCCAGTACTTC. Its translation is CASSFKDRVETQYF.

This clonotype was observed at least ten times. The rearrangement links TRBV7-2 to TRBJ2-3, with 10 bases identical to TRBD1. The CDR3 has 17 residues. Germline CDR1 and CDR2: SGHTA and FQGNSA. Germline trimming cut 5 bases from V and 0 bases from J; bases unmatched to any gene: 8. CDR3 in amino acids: CASSPDRGDPSTDTQYF. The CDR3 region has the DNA TGTGCCAGCAGCCCGGACAGGGGGGACCCTAGCACAGATACGCAGTATTTT. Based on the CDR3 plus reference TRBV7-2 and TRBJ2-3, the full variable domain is GAGVSQSPSNKVTEKGKDVELRCDPISGHTALYWYRQSLGQGLEFLIYFQGNSAPDKSGLPSDRFSAERTGGSVSTLTIQRTQQEDSAVYLCASSPDRGDPSTDTQYFGPGTRLTVL.

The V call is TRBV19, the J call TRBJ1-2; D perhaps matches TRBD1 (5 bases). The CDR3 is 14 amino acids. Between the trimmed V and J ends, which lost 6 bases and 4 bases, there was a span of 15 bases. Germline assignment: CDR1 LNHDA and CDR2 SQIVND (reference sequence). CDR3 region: CASSPAGSSYGYTF. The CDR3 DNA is TGTGCCAGTAGCCCTGCAGGGAGCTCCTATGGCTACACCTTC.

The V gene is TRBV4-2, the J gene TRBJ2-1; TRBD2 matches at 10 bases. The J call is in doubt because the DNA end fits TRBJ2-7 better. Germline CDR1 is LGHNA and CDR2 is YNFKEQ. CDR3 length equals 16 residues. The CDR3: CASSQDIERGGYEQYF. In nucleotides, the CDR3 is TGTGCCAGCAGCCAAGATATCGAGCGGGGGGGGTACGAGCAGTACTTC.

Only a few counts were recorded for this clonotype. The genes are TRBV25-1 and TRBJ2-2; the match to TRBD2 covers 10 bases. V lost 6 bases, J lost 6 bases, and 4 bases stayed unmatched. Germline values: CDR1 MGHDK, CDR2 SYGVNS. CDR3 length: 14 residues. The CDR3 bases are TGTGCCAGCAGGGGACTAGCGAGTTCCGGGGAGCTGTTTTTT. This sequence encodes CASRGLASSGELFF.

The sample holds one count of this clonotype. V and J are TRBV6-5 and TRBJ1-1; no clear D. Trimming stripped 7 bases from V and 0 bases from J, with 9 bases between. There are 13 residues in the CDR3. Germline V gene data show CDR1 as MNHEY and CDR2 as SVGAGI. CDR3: CASKEVLNTEAFF. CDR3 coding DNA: TGTGCCAGCAAGGAGGTACTGAACACTGAAGCTTTCTTT.

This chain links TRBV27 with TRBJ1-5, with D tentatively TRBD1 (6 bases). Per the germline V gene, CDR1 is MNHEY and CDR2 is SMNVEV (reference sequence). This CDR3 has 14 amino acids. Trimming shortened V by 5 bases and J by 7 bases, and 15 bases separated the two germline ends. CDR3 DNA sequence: TGTGCCAGCAGTGACAGGTCGGCTGGCCAGCCCCAGCATTTT. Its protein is CASSDRSAGQPQHF.

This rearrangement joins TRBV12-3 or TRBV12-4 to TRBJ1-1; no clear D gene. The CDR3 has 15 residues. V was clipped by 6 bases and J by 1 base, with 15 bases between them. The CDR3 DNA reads TGTGCCAGCAGCAAAAACCGGGGATGGAACACTGAAGCTTTCTTT. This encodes CASSKNRGWNTEAFF.

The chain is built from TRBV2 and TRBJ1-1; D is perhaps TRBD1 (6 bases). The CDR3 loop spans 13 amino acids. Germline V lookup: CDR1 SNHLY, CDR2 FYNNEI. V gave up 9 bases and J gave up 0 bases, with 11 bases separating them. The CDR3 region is CASEGVMNTEAFF. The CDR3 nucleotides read TGTGCCAGTGAGGGGGTCATGAACACTGAAGCTTTCTTT.

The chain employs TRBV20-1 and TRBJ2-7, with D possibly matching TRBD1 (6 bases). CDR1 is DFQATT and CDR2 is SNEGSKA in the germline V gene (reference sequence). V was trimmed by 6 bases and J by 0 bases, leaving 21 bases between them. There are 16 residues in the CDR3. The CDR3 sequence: CSALPLDRSGSYEQYF. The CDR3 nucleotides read TGCAGTGCCCTCCCCTTAGACAGGTCAGGCTCCTACGAGCAGTACTTC.

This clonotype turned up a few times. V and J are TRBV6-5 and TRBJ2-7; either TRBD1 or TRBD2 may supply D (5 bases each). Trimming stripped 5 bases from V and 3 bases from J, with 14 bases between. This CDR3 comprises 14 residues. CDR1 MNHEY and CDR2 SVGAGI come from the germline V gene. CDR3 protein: CASSLGTWGYEQYF. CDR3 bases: TGTGCCAGCAGTCTGGGGACGTGGGGCTACGAGCAGTACTTC.

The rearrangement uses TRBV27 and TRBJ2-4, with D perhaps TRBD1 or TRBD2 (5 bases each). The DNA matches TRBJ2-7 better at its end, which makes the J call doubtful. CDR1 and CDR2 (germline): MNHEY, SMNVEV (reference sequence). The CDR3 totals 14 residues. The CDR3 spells CASNLVPGDDEQYF. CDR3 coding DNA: TGTGCCAGCAACCTAGTACCTGGGGACGACGAGCAGTACTTC.

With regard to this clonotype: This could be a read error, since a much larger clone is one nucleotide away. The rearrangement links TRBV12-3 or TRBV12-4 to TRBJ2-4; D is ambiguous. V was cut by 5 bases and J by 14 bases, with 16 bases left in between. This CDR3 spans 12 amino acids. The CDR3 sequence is CASSPPGFEEYF. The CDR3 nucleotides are TGTGCCAGCAGTCCCCCCGGGTTCGAGGAGTACTTC.

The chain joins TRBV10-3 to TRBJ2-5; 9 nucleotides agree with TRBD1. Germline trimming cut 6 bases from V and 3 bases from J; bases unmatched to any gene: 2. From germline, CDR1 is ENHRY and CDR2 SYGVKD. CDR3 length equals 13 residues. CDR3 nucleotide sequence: TGTGCCATCAGCCGGACAGGGGAAGAGACCCAGTACTTC. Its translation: CAISRTGEETQYF.

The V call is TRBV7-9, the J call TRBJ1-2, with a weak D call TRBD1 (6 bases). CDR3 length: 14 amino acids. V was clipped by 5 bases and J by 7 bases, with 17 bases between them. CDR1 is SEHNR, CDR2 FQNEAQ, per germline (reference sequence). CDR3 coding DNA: TGTGCCAGCAGCCCGGGGGGCCGGGAAGCTGGCTACACCTTC. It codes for CASSPGGREAGYTF.

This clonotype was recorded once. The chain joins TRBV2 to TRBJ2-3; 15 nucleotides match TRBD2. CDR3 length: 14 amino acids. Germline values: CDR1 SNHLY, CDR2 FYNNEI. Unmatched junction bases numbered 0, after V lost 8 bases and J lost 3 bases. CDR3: CASGTSGRTDTQYF. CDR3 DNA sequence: TGTGCCAGCGGGACTAGCGGGAGGACAGATACGCAGTATTTT.

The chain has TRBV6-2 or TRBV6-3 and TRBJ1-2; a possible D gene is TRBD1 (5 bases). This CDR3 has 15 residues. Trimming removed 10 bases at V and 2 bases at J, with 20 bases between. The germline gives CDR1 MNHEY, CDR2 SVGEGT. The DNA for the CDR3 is TGTGCCACCAGACGGGGGAGGAGCGGAAACTATGGCTACACCTTC. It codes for CATRRGRSGNYGYTF.

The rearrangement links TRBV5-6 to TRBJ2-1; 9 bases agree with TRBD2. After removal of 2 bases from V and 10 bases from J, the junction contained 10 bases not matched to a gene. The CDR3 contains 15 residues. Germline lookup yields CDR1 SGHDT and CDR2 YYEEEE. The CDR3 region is CASSLGGLALKEQFF. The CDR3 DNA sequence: TGTGCCAGCAGCTTAGGGGGACTAGCCCTTAAAGAGCAGTTCTTC.